Listed here are 23 T cell receptor beta chains from one sample, sequenced in a study of cytomegalovirus exposure and HLA in healthy donors. Primers: 60 Vbeta forward and 13 Jbeta reverse. Sequencing used immunoSEQ multiplex PCR; TCRdb keeps in-frame clones, though not all of them. The table has 110,000 to 150,000 clones, 9.4% seen once. Sequenced sample: PBMCs. These receptors all stem from a male donor in good health and CMV-seronegative.

The CDR3, as DNA: TGTGCCAGCAGTTCTGGGGGACTAGCAAGGAATGAGCAGTTCTTC. Its protein product is CASSSGGLARNEQFF. The chain employs TRBV28 and TRBJ2-1; 9 bases agree with TRBD2. V was pared by 4 bases and J by 7 bases, with 8 bases of the junction left unmatched. CDR3 length: 15 amino acids. CDR1 and CDR2 from the germline V gene are MDHEN and SYDVKM.

The J gene is TRBJ2-2, the V gene TRBV27, with D possibly being TRBD2 (6 bases). The V end was cut by 4 bases, the J end by 6 bases, with 15 bases between. The CDR3 sequence is 15 residues long. The germline gives CDR1 MNHEY, CDR2 SMNVEV (reference sequence). The CDR3 spells CASSYGGGVPGELFF. In DNA, the CDR3 is TGTGCCAGCAGTTACGGGGGTGGGGTACCCGGGGAGCTGTTTTTT.

This clone was counted between two and nine times. The V gene is TRBV2, the J gene TRBJ1-3; no firm D call. V lost 2 bases, J lost 0 bases, and 11 bases lay in between. The CDR3 is 16 amino acids. Looked up from germline, CDR1 is SNHLY and CDR2 is FYNNEI. The CDR3 coding sequence is TGTGCCAGCAGTGAAATCCAGGCCCACTCTGGAAACACCATATATTTT. Its translation: CASSEIQAHSGNTIYF. The full variable domain, its missing parts supplied by reference TRBV2 and TRBJ1-3, is EPEVTQTPSHQVTQMGQEVILRCVPISNHLYFYWYRQILGQKVEFLVSFYNNEISEKSEIFDDQFSVERPDGSNFTLKIRSTKLEDSAMYFCASSEIQAHSGNTIYFGEGSWLTVV.

The genes are TRBV11-2 and TRBJ2-7, with D unresolved. Trimming took off 5 bases at V and 4 bases at J, with 9 bases between the two ends. The CDR3 has 12 amino acids. Per the germline V gene, CDR1 is SGHAT and CDR2 is FQNNGV. Written as DNA, the CDR3 is TGTGCCAGCAGCGCCCAAACTTACGAGCAGTACTTC. Residues: CASSAQTYEQYF.

This clone has just a few counts. This chain connects TRBV28 to TRBJ1-1; D call uncertain. Germline CDR1 and CDR2: MDHEN and SYDVKM. V was clipped by 8 bases and J by 2 bases, with 21 bases between them. The CDR3 spans 16 residues. DNA of the CDR3: TGTGCCAGCGGAGCTGTGTTACCCTTCCGAAACACTGAAGCTTTCTTT. Translated, it gives CASGAVLPFRNTEAFF.

The V call is TRBV25-1, the J call TRBJ1-6; 10 nucleotides match TRBD1. The CDR3 length is 14 residues. The V and J ends lost 6 bases and 7 bases, in that order; junction bases with no gene match: 3. Germline CDR1 is MGHDK and CDR2 is SYGVNS. The CDR3 sequence: CASSAGQGNSPLHF. The CDR3 coding sequence is TGTGCCAGCAGCGCGGGACAGGGGAATTCACCCCTCCACTTT.

The J gene is TRBJ2-1, the V gene TRBV15; possible D gene TRBD1, 6 bases. The CDR3 is made up of 17 amino acids. V lost 6 bases, J lost 0 bases, and 18 bases lay in between. Germline CDR1 and CDR2: LNHNV and YYDKDF (reference sequence). The CDR3 here is CATRGWTDKSSYNEQFF. The CDR3 DNA is TGTGCCACCAGAGGTTGGACAGATAAAAGCTCCTACAATGAGCAGTTCTTC.

The V gene is TRBV28, the J gene TRBJ1-3; no definite D call. Germline values: CDR1 MDHEN, CDR2 SYDVKM. Trimming cost V 3 bases and J 6 bases, with 12 bases left between them. The CDR3 consists of 14 residues. The CDR3 sequence is CASSLAGRQNTIYF. CDR3 in DNA: TGTGCCAGCAGTTTGGCAGGTAGACAAAACACCATATATTTT.

V and J are TRBV28 and TRBJ2-7; a possible D gene is TRBD1 (6 bases). The CDR3 loop spans 13 amino acids. The V gene's germline CDR1 is MDHEN and CDR2 SYDVKM. The germline V and J ends were trimmed by 8 bases and 0 bases, with 11 bases remaining between them. CDR3 amino acids: CASLRDNSYEQYF. CDR3 nucleotide sequence: TGTGCCAGCCTCCGGGACAACTCCTACGAGCAGTACTTC.

The V call is TRBV6-1, the J call TRBJ1-6; possibly TRBD1 for D (5 bases). This CDR3 is built from 18 residues. Per the germline V gene, CDR1 is MNHNS and CDR2 is SASEGT. Trimming removed 0 bases from V and 5 bases from J, with 17 bases in between. CDR3 loop: CASSEALRGVADNSPLHF. DNA for the CDR3: TGTGCCAGCAGTGAAGCGCTTCGGGGGGTAGCGGATAATTCACCCCTCCACTTT.

The J gene is TRBJ2-1, the V gene TRBV7-9, with D perhaps matching TRBD2 (6 bases). The germline V gene encodes CDR1 SEHNR and CDR2 FQNEAQ (reference sequence). V was cut by 6 bases and J by 4 bases, with 13 bases left in between. The CDR3 covers 14 residues. The CDR3 DNA reads as TGTGCCAGCAGTTTACTAGCTCCGTACAATGAGCAGTTCTTC. This translates into CASSLLAPYNEQFF.

The gene calls are TRBV6-1 and TRBJ1-2; D may be TRBD1 (5 bases). CDR3 size: 15 residues. Trimming took off 0 bases at V and 8 bases at J, with 16 bases between the two ends. Germline V CDR1 and CDR2: MNHNS, SASEGT. The CDR3 here is CASSEALGAKGGYTF. CDR3 nucleotide sequence: TGTGCCAGCAGTGAAGCGCTAGGGGCTAAGGGAGGCTACACCTTC.

The chain links TRBV19 to TRBJ2-7; D might be TRBD1 (5 bases). The CDR3 is 15 residues long. V was pared by 1 base and J by 5 bases, with 15 bases between. Germline CDR1 LNHDA, CDR2 SQIVND (reference sequence). The CDR3 sequence is CASSIVTAGNDEQYF. CDR3 DNA sequence: TGTGCCAGTAGTATAGTTACGGCAGGGAACGACGAGCAGTACTTC.

This clone turned up a few times. The genes are TRBV6-5 and TRBJ1-4; tentative D call: TRBD1 (5 bases). The CDR3 loop spans 13 amino acids. V was shortened by 7 bases and J by 8 bases, with 14 bases between the two germline ends. Germline CDR1 and CDR2: MNHEY and SVGAGI. This chain's CDR3 is CASTPVGGEKLFF. The CDR3, as DNA: TGTGCCAGCACCCCAGTGGGGGGAGAAAAACTGTTTTTT.

In this sample, this clone turned up a few times. The chain uses TRBV4-3 and TRBJ1-2, with unresolved D. The CDR3 is made up of 15 amino acids. Germline V gene lookup returns CDR1 LGHNA and CDR2 YSLEER. Trimming removed 0 bases from V and 1 base from J, with 9 bases in between. The CDR3 spells CASSQDGRSNYGYTF. The CDR3, as DNA: TGCGCCAGCAGCCAAGATGGCCGGAGTAACTATGGCTACACCTTC.

V usage is TRBV6-6 and J usage is TRBJ1-1; TRBD1 matches 8 bases. This CDR3 is 15 amino acids long. With 2 bases clipped from V and 1 base from J, the junction kept 3 bases outside the gene matches. The germline V gene encodes CDR1 MNHNY and CDR2 SVGAGI (reference sequence). CDR3 nucleotides: TGTGCCAGCAGTTACCCGACAGGGGAGAACACTGAAGCTTTCTTT. As protein: CASSYPTGENTEAFF.

This CDR3 reads CASSFRGTANEKLFF. Written as DNA, the CDR3 is TGTGCCAGCAGCTTCCGGGGGACAGCTAATGAAAAACTGTTTTTT. The chain carries TRBV6-5 and TRBJ1-4; 7 bases align to TRBD1. CDR1 MNHEY and CDR2 SVGAGI come from the germline V gene. V gave up 6 bases and J gave up 3 bases; unmatched junction bases: 7. This CDR3 is built from 15 residues.

Only a few counts were recorded for this clone. The chain employs TRBV28 and TRBJ1-4; 10 positions match TRBD1. The germline V gene has CDR1 MDHEN and CDR2 SYDVKM. The J segment lost 6 bases and the V segment lost 7 bases, leaving 5 bases of the junction unmatched. The CDR3 runs to 14 residues. The CDR3 DNA is TGTGCCAGCACCCAGACAGGGGGCGATGAAAAACTGTTTTTT. Translated: CASTQTGGDEKLFF.

This clone appeared a few times. The chain employs TRBV6-5 and TRBJ1-6, with 9 bases fitting TRBD1. Trimming at V came to 6 bases and at J to 8 bases, leaving 2 bases not matched to a gene. Germline-derived CDR1 and CDR2 are MNHEY and SVGAGI. The length of the CDR3 is 13 residues. CDR3 DNA sequence: TGTGCCAGCAGGCGACAGGGGGATTCACCCCTCCACTTT. Translated, it gives CASRRQGDSPLHF.

This clone was seen a few times. The chain links TRBV6-1 to TRBJ1-1, with 7 positions matching TRBD1. Trimming took 0 bases from V and 4 from J; bases not matched to a gene: 5. CDR3 size: 15 residues. CDR1 and CDR2 from the germline V gene are MNHNS and SASEGT. The CDR3 sequence is CASSEALQGGTEAFF. CDR3 coding DNA: TGTGCCAGCAGTGAAGCGCTGCAGGGGGGCACTGAAGCTTTCTTT.

A few counts support this clone. The chain uses TRBV7-6 and TRBJ2-5; a possible D gene is TRBD1 (5 bases). Germline V gene data show CDR1 as SGHVS and CDR2 as FNYEAQ. The germline V and J ends were trimmed by 3 bases and 1 base, with 9 bases remaining between them. The CDR3 covers 14 residues. The CDR3, as DNA: TGTGCCAGCAGCTTTTTTGGGGCCCAAGAGACCCAGTACTTC. It specifies CASSFFGAQETQYF.

This clone was counted only a few times. The chain recombines TRBV2 with TRBJ2-7, with TRBD1 matching over 8 bases. Trimming at V came to 0 bases and at J to 6 bases, leaving 7 bases not matched to a gene. The CDR3 runs 15 residues. The germline CDR1 and CDR2 sequences are SNHLY and FYNNEI. The CDR3 loop reads CASSEAPGQGLEQYF. The CDR3, as DNA: TGTGCCAGCAGTGAAGCTCCTGGACAGGGTCTCGAGCAGTACTTC.

The chain recombines TRBV4-3 with TRBJ2-7; 9 bases map to TRBD1. The J segment lost 5 bases and the V segment lost 4 bases, leaving 9 bases of the junction unmatched. Germline CDR1 and CDR2: LGHNA and YSLEER. This CDR3 is 15 amino acids long. The CDR3 region has the DNA TGCGCCAGCAGCCTTGGGACAGGGATGGCGAACGAGCAGTACTTC. Translated: CASSLGTGMANEQYF.